This TCR beta chain was obtained from a study of cytomegalovirus exposure and HLA in healthy donors. The study's findings and limits: Other equally common chains were less clonally expanded than HLA-associated TCR beta chains, a later analysis showed. A list of more than 150 TCR beta chains associated with cytomegalovirus was given.

Primers included in the PCR were 60 Vbeta and 13 Jbeta primers. Authors' processing steps: A later analysis counted 80 million or so unique TCR beta chains, some 12 million shared. Libraries were prepared by immunoSEQ multiplex PCR; TCRdb keeps only in-frame clonotypes and omits some of them. That table supplies the V and J calls and clone size; D and trimming were determined from the DNA. The profile shows about 120,000 clones, approximately 80% of them singletons. Worth noting for this clone: What it binds is unknown.

Unmatched junction bases numbered 3, after V lost 7 bases and J lost 3 bases. In germline, CDR1 is MRHNA, CDR2 SNTAGT. CDR3 length: 15 amino acids. This chain uses TRBV6-4 with TRBJ2-2; 12 nucleotides match TRBD2. The sample taken for sequencing was PBMCs. The TCR was taken from a man in his late teens or twenties in good health and CMV-seropositive. CDR3 sequence: CASTRLAGDTGELFF. CDR3 sequence (DNA): TGTGCCAGCACCAGACTAGCGGGGGACACCGGGGAGCTGTTTTTT.